Presented here are 8 T cell receptor beta chains from one specimen sequenced in a study of identical twins. Using its own MiXCR run on the 5' RACE reads, TCRdb lists one record per CDR3 protein. The table has around 450,000 distinct CDR3 sequences, approximately 15% seen once; the top ten hold approximately 0.52%. The same sample was also used in a study of yellow fever vaccine responses in identical twins.

Sequenced: CD4+ T cells sorted from blood. The receptors were gathered from a young woman in good health.

This clonotype was seen a handful of times. CDR3 nucleotides: TGCAGTGCGACAATCACCTCCTACGAGCAGTACTTC. Its protein is CSATITSYEQYF. The J gene is TRBJ2-7, the V gene TRBV20-1; no clear D. V was clipped by 6 bases and J by 0 bases, with 9 bases between them. Per the germline V gene, CDR1 is DFQATT and CDR2 is SNEGSKA (reference sequence). The CDR3 loop spans 12 amino acids.

The V and J genes are TRBV28 and TRBJ1-5; a weak D match, TRBD1 (5 bases). There are 15 residues in the CDR3. The V gene lost 8 bases and the J gene lost 0 bases, with 14 bases spanning the gap. The germline gives CDR1 MDHEN, CDR2 SYDVKM. CDR3 DNA sequence: TGTGCCAGCCGGGACCCCCGGGGTAGCAATCAGCCCCAGCATTTT. Encoded protein: CASRDPRGSNQPQHF.

This clonotype was counted only a few times. The gene calls are TRBV5-1 and TRBJ2-1, with 7 bases that match TRBD1. This CDR3 region has 14 residues. With V trimmed by 5 bases and J by 6 bases, 8 bases remained unmatched. Germline CDR1 and CDR2: SGHRS and YFSETQ. CDR3 sequence: CASSSGQTPNEQFF. The CDR3 bases are TGCGCCAGCAGTTCGGGACAGACGCCCAATGAGCAGTTCTTC.

This clonotype was observed at least ten times. J is TRBJ2-1 and V is TRBV24-1, with TRBD2 matching 10 bases. CDR1 is KGHDR, CDR2 SFDVKD, per germline. The length of the CDR3 is 17 residues. After removal of 4 bases from V and 8 bases from J, the junction contained 13 bases not matched to a gene. CDR3 DNA: TGTGCCACCAGTGACCCCGACTCTAGCGGGAGTAACTATGAGCAGTTCTTC. Amino acids: CATSDPDSSGSNYEQFF.

This clonotype was picked up many times. The gene calls are TRBV15 and TRBJ2-4; weak D call: TRBD1 (6 bases). This CDR3 is built from 14 residues. The ends were cut back, 6 bases at V and 2 bases at J, with 11 bases in the middle. CDR1 is LNHNV, CDR2 YYDKDF, per germline (reference sequence). The CDR3 region is CATSDQGTKNIQYF. The CDR3 nucleotides read TGTGCCACCAGTGATCAGGGGACCAAAAACATTCAGTACTTC.

The rearrangement joins TRBV12-3 or TRBV12-4 to TRBJ2-7, with D possibly matching TRBD2 (6 bases). The CDR3 sequence is 15 residues long. V was pared by 3 bases and J by 3 bases, with 15 bases between. CDR3 in DNA: TGTGCCAGCAGTTTGATGCAGGGAGGCTTCTACGAGCAGTACTTC. Translated, it gives CASSLMQGGFYEQYF.

This clonotype has only a few counts. This chain connects TRBV27 to TRBJ2-7; 12 nucleotides align to TRBD1. Germline CDR1 and CDR2: MNHEY and SMNVEV (reference sequence). The CDR3 runs to 15 residues. V lost 5 bases to trimming and J lost 7 bases; unmatched junction nucleotides: 9. CDR3 bases: TGTGCCAGCAGTGTTCCGGGACAGGGGGCCTGGGAGCAGTACTTC. Encoded protein: CASSVPGQGAWEQYF.

The table lists this clonotype with a few counts. The chain recombines TRBV5-1 with TRBJ2-3, with TRBD2 matching over 9 bases. The V segment lost 0 bases and the J segment 8 bases; nucleotides outside the gene matches: 7. CDR3 length: 15 amino acids. CDR1 is SGHRS and CDR2 is YFSETQ in the germline V gene. The CDR3 DNA reads as TGCGCCAGCAGCTTGGGTCCTAGCGGGGCCGTTACGCAGTATTTT. It encodes CASSLGPSGAVTQYF.